This T cell receptor beta chain was sequenced in a study of blood T cell repertoires in COVID-19. Study in general: Spain, Italy and the United States supplied samples that represented acute and convalescent COVID-19.

Here immunoSEQ multiplex PCR was the method, and the copy in TCRdb shows in-frame clones only, minus some. The data contain 70,000 to 85,000 clones, around 83% of them singletons. What was sequenced was peripheral blood. The sequence was obtained from an older man with active or convalescent COVID-19.

CDR3 DNA: TGTGCCAGCAGGGAAACAGGGAATTATGGCTACACCTTC. Its translation is CASRETGNYGYTF. The chain has TRBV5-6 and TRBJ1-2, with a tentative D call TRBD1 (6 bases). Germline-derived CDR1 and CDR2 are SGHDT and YYEEEE. The CDR3 has 13 residues. V lost 5 bases and J lost 5, with 13 bases in between.